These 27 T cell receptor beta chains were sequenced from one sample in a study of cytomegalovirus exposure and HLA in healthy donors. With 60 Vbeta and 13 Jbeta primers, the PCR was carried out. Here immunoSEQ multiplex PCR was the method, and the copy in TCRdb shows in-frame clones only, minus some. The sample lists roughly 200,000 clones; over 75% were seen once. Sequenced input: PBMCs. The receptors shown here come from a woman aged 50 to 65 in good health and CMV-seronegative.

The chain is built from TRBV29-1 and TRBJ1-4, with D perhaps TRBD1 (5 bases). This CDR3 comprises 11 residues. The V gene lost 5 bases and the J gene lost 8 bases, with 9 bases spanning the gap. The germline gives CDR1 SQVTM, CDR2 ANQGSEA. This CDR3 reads CSVRQSEKLFF. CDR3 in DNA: TGCAGCGTTCGACAGTCGGAAAAACTGTTTTTT.

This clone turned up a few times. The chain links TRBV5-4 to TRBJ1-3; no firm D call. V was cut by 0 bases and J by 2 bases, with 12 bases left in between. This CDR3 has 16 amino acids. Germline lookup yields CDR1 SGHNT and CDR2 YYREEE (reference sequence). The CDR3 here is CASSLVGGSTGNTIYF. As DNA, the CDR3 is TGTGCCAGCAGCTTGGTAGGCGGCAGTACTGGAAACACCATATATTTT.

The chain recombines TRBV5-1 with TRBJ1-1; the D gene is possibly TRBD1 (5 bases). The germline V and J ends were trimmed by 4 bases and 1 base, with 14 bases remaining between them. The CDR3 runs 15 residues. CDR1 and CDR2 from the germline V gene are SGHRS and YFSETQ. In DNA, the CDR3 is TGCGCCAGCAGCCGCCACGGGACTCAGAACACTGAAGCTTTCTTT. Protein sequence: CASSRHGTQNTEAFF. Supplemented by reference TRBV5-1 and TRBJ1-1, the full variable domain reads KAGVTQTPRYLIKTRGQQVTLSCSPISGHRSVSWYQQTPGQGLQFLFEYFSETQRNKGNFPGRFSGRQFSNSRSEMNVSTLELGDSALYLCASSRHGTQNTEAFFGQGTRLTVV.

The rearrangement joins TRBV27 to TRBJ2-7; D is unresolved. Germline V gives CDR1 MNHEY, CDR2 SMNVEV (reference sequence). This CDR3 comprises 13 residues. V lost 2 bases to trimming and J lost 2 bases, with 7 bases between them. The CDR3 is CASSLAEPYEQYF. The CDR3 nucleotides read TGTGCCAGCAGTTTAGCAGAACCCTACGAGCAGTACTTC.

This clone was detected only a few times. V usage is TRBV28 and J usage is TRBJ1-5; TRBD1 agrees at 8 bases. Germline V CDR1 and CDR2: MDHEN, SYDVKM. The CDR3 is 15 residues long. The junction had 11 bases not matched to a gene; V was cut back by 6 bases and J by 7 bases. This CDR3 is CASSHRGGPGQPQHF. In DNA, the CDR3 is TGTGCCAGCAGCCACAGGGGGGGGCCGGGGCAGCCCCAGCATTTT.

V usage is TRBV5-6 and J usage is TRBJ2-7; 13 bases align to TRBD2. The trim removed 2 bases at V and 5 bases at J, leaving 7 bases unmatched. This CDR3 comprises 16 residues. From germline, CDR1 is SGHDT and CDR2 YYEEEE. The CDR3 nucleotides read TGTGCCAGCAGCTTAGCCGGGACTAGCGGGATTCACGAGCAGTACTTC. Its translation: CASSLAGTSGIHEQYF.

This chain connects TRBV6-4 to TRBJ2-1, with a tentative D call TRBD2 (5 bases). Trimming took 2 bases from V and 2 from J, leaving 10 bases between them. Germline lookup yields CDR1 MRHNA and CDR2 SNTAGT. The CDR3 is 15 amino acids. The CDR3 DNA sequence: TGTGCCAGCAGTGACCCGGGCGGGCCCTACAATGAGCAGTTCTTC. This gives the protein CASSDPGGPYNEQFF.

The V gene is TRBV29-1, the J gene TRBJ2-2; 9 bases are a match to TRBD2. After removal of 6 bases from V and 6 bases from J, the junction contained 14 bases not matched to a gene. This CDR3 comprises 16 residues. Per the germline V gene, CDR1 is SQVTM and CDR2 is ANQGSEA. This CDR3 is CSVASLGGRAPGELFF. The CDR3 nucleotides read TGCAGCGTCGCCTCCTTGGGCGGGAGGGCCCCCGGGGAGCTGTTTTTT.

For the CDR3, the DNA is TGTGCCAGCGGAGTTGGCTGGGAGACCCAGTACTTC. This encodes CASGVGWETQYF. The V and J genes are TRBV7-9 and TRBJ2-5; D not resolved. The CDR3 covers 12 residues. Germline V gives CDR1 SEHNR, CDR2 FQNEAQ (reference sequence). V dropped 8 bases and J dropped 5 bases, with 12 bases sitting between them. Using reference TRBV7-9 and TRBJ2-5 for the parts outside the CDR3, the full variable domain is DTGVSQNPRHKITKRGQNVTFRCDPISEHNRLYWYRQTLGQGPEFLTYFQNEAQLEKSRLLSDRFSAERPKGSFSTLEIQRTEQGDSAMYLCASGVGWETQYFGPGTRLLVL.

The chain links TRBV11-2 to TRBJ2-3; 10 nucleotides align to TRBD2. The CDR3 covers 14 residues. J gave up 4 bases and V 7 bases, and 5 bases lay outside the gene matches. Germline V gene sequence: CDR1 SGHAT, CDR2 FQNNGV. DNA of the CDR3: TGTGCCAGCACCCCAACTAGCGGGGCAGATACGCAGTATTTT. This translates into CASTPTSGADTQYF.

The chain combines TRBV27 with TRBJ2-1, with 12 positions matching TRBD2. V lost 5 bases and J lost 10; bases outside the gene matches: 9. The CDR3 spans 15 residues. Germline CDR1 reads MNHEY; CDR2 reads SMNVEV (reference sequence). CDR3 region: CASSPEPSGRGEQFF. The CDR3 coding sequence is TGTGCCAGCAGTCCCGAGCCTAGCGGGAGGGGGGAGCAGTTCTTC.

The CDR3 bases are TGTGCCACCTCTAGCGGGAGTACGGGTTACAATGAGCAGTTCTTC. Its protein product is CATSSGSTGYNEQFF. V is TRBV19 and J is TRBJ2-1, with TRBD2 matching over 10 bases. CDR3 length equals 15 residues. Germline lookup yields CDR1 LNHDA and CDR2 SQIVND (reference sequence). Trimming took 10 bases from V and 4 from J; bases not matched to a gene: 10.

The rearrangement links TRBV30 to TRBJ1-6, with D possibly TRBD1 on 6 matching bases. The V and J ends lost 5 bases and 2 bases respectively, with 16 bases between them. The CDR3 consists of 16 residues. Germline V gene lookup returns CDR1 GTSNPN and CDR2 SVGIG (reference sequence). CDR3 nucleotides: TGTGCCTGGGGAGACAGGAGCTACCCCTATAATTCACCCCTCCACTTT. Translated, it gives CAWGDRSYPYNSPLHF.

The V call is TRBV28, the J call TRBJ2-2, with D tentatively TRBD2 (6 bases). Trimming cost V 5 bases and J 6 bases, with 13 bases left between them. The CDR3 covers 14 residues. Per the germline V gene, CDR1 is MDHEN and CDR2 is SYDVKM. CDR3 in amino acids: CASSPGGASGELFF. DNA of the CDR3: TGTGCCAGCAGTCCCGGCGGGGCGTCCGGGGAGCTGTTTTTT.

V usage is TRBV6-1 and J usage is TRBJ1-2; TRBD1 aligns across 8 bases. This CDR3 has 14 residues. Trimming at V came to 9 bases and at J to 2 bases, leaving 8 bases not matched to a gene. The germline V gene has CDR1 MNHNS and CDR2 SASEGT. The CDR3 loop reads CASFRTGRNYGYTF. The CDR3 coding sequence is TGTGCCAGTTTCAGGACAGGGCGGAACTATGGCTACACCTTC.

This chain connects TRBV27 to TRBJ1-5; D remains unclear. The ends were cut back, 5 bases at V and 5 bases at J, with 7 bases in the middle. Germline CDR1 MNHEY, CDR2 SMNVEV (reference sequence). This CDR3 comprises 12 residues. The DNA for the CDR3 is TGTGCCAGCAGTAAGGGAGATCAGCCCCAGCATTTT. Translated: CASSKGDQPQHF.

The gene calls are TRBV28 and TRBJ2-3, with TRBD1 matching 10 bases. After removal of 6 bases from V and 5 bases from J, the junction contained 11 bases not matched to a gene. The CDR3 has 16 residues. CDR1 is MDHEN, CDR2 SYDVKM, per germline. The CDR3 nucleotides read TGTGCCAGCAGCGCCTTTGGGACAGGGGTTAAAGATACGCAGTATTTT. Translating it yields CASSAFGTGVKDTQYF.

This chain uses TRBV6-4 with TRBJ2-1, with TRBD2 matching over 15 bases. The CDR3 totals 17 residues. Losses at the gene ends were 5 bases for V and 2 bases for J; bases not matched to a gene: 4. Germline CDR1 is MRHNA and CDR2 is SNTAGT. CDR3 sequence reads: CASSRTSGRATYNEQFF. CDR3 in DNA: TGTGCCAGCAGTAGGACTAGCGGGAGGGCCACCTACAATGAGCAGTTCTTC.

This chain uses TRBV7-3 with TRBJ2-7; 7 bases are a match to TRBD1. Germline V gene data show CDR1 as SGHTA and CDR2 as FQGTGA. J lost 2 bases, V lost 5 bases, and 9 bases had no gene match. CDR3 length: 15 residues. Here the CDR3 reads CASSPTGTAAYEQYF. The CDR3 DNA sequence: TGTGCCAGCAGCCCAACCGGGACAGCAGCCTACGAGCAGTACTTC.

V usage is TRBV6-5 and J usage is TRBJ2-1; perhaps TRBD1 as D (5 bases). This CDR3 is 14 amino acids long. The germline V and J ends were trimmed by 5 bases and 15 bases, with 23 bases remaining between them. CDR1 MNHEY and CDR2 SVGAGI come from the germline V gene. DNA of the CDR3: TGTGCCAGCAGTAGAGCGCCAGGGTCCCCCCGGGCGTTCTTC. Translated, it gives CASSRAPGSPRAFF.

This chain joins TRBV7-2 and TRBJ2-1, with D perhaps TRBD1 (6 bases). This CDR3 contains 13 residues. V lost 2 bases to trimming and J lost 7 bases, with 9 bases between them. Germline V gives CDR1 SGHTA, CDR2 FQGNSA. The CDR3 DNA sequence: TGTGCCAGCAGCTTATGGACAGCTAATGAGCAGTTCTTC. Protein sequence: CASSLWTANEQFF. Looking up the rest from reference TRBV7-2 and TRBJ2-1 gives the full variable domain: GAGVSQSPSNKVTEKGKDVELRCDPISGHTALYWYRQSLGQGLEFLIYFQGNSAPDKSGLPSDRFSAERTGGSVSTLTIQRTQQEDSAVYLCASSLWTANEQFFGPGTRLTVL.

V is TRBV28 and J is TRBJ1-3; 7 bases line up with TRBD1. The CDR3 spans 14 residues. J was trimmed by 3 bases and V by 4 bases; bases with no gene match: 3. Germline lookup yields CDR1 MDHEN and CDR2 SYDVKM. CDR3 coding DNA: TGTGCCAGCAGTTCGCCAGGGGGTGGAAACACCATATATTTT. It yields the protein CASSSPGGGNTIYF.

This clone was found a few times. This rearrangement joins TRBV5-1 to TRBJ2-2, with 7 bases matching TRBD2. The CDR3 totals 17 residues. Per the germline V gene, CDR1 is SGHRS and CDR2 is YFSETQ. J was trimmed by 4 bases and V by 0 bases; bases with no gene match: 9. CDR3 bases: TGCGCCAGCAGCTTGGTCCCGGGAGGCCGAACCACCGGGGAGCTGTTTTTT. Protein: CASSLVPGGRTTGELFF.

CDR3 DNA: TGTGCCAGCAGCTTATCCGGGACAGTCCGTAATGAGCAGTTCTTC. Its protein product is CASSLSGTVRNEQFF. The rearrangement links TRBV7-9 to TRBJ2-1; 7 bases match TRBD1. The CDR3 runs to 15 residues. The J segment lost 7 bases and the V segment lost 2 bases, leaving 8 bases of the junction unmatched. CDR1 is SEHNR and CDR2 is FQNEAQ in the germline V gene (reference sequence).

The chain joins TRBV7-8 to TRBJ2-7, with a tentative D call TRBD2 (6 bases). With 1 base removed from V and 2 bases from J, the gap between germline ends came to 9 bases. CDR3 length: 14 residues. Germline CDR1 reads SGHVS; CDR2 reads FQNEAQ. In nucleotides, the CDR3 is TGTGCCAGCAGCTTAGGGGGGAGGACCTACGAGCAGTACTTC. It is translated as CASSLGGRTYEQYF.

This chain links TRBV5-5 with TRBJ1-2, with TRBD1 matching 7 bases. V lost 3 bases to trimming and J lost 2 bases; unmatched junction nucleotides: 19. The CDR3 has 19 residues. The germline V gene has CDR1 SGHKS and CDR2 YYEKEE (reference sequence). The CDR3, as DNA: TGTGCCAGCAGCTCAGTTCAACCGGGACAGATTAACCTAAACTATGGCTACACCTTC. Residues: CASSSVQPGQINLNYGYTF. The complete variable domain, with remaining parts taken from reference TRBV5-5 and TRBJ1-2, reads DAGVTQSPTHLIKTRGQQVTLRCSPISGHKSVSWYQQVLGQGPQFIFQYYEKEERGRGNFPDRFSARQFPNYSSELNVNALLLGDSALYLCASSSVQPGQINLNYGYTFGSGTRLTVV.

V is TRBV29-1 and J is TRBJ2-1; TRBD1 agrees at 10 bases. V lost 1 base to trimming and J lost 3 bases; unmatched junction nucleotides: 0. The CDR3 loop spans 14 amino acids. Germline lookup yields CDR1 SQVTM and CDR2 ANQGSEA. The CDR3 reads CSVEGTGGYNEQFF. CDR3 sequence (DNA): TGCAGCGTTGAAGGGACAGGGGGCTACAATGAGCAGTTCTTC.